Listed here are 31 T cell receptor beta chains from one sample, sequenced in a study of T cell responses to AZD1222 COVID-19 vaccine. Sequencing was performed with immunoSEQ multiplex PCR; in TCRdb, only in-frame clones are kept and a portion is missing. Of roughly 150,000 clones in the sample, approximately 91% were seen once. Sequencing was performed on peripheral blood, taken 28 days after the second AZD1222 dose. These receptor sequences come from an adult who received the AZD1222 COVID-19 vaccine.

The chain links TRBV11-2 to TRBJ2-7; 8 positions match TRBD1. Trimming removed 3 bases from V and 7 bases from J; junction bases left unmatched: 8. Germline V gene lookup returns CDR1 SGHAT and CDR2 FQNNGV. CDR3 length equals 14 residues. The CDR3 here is CASSFGQGREEQYF. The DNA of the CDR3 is TGTGCCAGCAGCTTTGGACAGGGAAGGGAAGAGCAGTACTTC.

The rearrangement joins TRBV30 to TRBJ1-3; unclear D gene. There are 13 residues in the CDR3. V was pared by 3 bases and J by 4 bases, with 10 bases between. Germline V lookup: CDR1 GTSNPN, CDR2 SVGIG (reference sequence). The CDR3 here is CAWRSTAGNTIYF. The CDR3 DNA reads TGTGCCTGGAGATCCACAGCCGGAAACACCATATATTTT.

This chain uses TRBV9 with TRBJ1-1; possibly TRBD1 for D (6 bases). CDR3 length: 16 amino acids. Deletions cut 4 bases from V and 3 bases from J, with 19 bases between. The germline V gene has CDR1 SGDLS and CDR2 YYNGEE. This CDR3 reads CASSPRGGGLDTEAFF. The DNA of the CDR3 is TGTGCCAGCAGCCCCAGAGGGGGAGGTTTGGACACTGAAGCTTTCTTT.

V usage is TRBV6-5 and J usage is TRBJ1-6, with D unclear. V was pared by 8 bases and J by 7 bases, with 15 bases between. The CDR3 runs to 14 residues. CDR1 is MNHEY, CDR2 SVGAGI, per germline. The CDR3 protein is CASGRPHPNSPLHF. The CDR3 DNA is TGTGCCAGCGGAAGACCCCACCCCAATTCACCCCTCCACTTT.

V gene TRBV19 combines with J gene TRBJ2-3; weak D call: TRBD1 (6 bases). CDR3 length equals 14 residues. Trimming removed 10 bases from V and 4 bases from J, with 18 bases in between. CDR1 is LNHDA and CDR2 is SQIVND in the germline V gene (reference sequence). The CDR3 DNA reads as TGTGCCACCCTCAGAGGGGGAAGCGCAGATACGCAGTATTTT. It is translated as CATLRGGSADTQYF. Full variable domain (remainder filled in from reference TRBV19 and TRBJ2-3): DGGITQSPKYLFRKEGQNVTLSCEQNLNHDAMYWYRQDPGQGLRLIYYSQIVNDFQKGDIAEGYSVSREKKESFPLTVTSAQKNPTAFYLCATLRGGSADTQYFGPGTRLTVL.

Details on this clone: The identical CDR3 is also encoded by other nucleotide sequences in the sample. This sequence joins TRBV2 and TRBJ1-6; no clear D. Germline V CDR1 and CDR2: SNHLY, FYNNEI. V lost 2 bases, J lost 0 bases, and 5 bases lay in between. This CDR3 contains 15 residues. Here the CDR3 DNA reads TGTGCCAGCAGTGAACGGAGCTCCTATAATTCACCCCTCCACTTT. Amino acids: CASSERSSYNSPLHF.

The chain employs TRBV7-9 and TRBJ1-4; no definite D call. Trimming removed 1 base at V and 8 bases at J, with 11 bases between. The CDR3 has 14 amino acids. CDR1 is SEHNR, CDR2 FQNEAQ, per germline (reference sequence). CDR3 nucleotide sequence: TGTGCCAGCAGCTTAGAGGGCGGAGGGGAAAAACTGTTTTTT. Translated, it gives CASSLEGGGEKLFF.

CDR3 DNA: TGTGCCAGCAGCCCCGCGGGCCACGAGCAGTACTTC. Protein: CASSPAGHEQYF. The chain is built from TRBV6-6 and TRBJ2-7; perhaps TRBD2 as D (5 bases). This CDR3 region has 12 residues. Germline assignment: CDR1 MNHNY and CDR2 SVGAGI (reference sequence). V lost 6 bases and J lost 5, with 11 bases in between.

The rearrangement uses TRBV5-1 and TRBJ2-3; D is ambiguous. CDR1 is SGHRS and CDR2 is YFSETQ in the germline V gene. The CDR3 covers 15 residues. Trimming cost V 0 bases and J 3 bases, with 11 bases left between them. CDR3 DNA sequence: TGCGCCAGCAGCTTGGTAGTCCAACGGACAGATACGCAGTATTTT. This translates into CASSLVVQRTDTQYF.

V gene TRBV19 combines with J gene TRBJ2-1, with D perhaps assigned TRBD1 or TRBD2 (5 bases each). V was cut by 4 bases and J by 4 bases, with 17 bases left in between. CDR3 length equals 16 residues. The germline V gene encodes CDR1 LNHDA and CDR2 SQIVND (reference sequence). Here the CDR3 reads CASSNPSAGRYNEQFF. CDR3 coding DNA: TGTGCCAGTAGTAATCCCTCGGCAGGGAGATACAATGAGCAGTTCTTC. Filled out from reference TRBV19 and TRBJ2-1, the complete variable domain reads DGGITQSPKYLFRKEGQNVTLSCEQNLNHDAMYWYRQDPGQGLRLIYYSQIVNDFQKGDIAEGYSVSREKKESFPLTVTSAQKNPTAFYLCASSNPSAGRYNEQFFGPGTRLTVL.

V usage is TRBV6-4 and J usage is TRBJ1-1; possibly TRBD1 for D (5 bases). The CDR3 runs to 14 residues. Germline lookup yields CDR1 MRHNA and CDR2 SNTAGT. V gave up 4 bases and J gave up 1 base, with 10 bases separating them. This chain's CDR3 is CASSAGGKNTEAFF. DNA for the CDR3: TGTGCCAGCAGTGCGGGGGGAAAGAACACTGAAGCTTTCTTT.

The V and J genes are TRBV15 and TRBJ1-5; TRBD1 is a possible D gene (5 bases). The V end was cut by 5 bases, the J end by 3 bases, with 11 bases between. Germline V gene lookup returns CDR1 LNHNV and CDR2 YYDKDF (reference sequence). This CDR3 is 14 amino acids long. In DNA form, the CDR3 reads TGTGCCACCAGCCTTTGGGACCTCAATCAGCCCCAGCATTTT. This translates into CATSLWDLNQPQHF. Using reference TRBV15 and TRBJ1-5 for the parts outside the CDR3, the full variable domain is DAMVIQNPRYQVTQFGKPVTLSCSQTLNHNVMYWYQQKSSQAPKLLFHYYDKDFNNEADTPDNFQSRRPNTSFCFLDIRSPGLGDTAMYLCATSLWDLNQPQHFGDGTRLSIL.

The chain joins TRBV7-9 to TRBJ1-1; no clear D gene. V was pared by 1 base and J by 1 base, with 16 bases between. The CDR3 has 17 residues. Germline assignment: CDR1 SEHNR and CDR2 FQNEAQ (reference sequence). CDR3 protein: CASSLGRVDLPNTEAFF. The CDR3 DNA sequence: TGTGCCAGCAGCTTAGGGCGCGTTGACCTACCGAACACTGAAGCTTTCTTT.

The DNA of the CDR3 is TGTGCCAGCAGTGAGGGGGGGACAGGGCGAAACACCATATATTTT. Its translation is CASSEGGTGRNTIYF. The gene calls are TRBV6-1 and TRBJ1-3, with 9 nucleotides matching TRBD1. There are 15 residues in the CDR3. Germline V gene sequence: CDR1 MNHNS, CDR2 SASEGT. J was trimmed by 5 bases and V by 3 bases; bases with no gene match: 5.

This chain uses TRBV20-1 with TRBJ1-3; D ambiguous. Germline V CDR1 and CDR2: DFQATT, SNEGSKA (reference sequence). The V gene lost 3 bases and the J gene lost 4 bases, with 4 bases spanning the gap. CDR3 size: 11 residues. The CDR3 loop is CSASRGNTIYF. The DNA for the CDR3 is TGCAGTGCTAGTAGGGGAAACACCATATATTTT.

The CDR3 DNA reads as TGTGCCAGCAGTTCGACAGGGAACCTCCGTTCTGGGGCCAACGTCCTGACTTTC. This sequence encodes CASSSTGNLRSGANVLTF. The gene calls are TRBV27 and TRBJ2-6; 7 bases fit TRBD1. CDR1 and CDR2 from the germline V gene are MNHEY and SMNVEV (reference sequence). The V segment lost 4 bases and the J segment 1 base; nucleotides outside the gene matches: 10. The CDR3 loop spans 18 amino acids.

The CDR3, as DNA: TGTGCCAGCAGCCACACTATTAGGGGGGAACGCACAGATACGCAGTATTTT. Its protein product is CASSHTIRGERTDTQYF. The chain is built from TRBV4-2 and TRBJ2-3; either TRBD1 or TRBD2 may fit D (6 bases each). Germline assignment: CDR1 LGHNA and CDR2 YNFKEQ. The CDR3 has 17 amino acids. Trimming pared 3 bases from V and 1 base from J, leaving 17 bases between.

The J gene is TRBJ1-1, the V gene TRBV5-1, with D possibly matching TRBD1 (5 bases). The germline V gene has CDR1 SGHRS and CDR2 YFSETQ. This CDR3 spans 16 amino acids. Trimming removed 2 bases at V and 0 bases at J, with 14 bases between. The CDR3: CASSFGGSTMNTEAFF. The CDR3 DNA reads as TGCGCCAGCAGCTTCGGGGGTTCTACGATGAACACTGAAGCTTTCTTT. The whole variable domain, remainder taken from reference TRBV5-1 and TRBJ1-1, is KAGVTQTPRYLIKTRGQQVTLSCSPISGHRSVSWYQQTPGQGLQFLFEYFSETQRNKGNFPGRFSGRQFSNSRSEMNVSTLELGDSALYLCASSFGGSTMNTEAFFGQGTRLTVV.

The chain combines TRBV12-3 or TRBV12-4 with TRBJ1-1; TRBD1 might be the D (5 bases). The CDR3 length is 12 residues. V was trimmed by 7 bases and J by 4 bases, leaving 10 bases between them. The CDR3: CASTAGATEAFF. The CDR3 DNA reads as TGTGCCAGCACCGCTGGGGCCACTGAAGCTTTCTTT.

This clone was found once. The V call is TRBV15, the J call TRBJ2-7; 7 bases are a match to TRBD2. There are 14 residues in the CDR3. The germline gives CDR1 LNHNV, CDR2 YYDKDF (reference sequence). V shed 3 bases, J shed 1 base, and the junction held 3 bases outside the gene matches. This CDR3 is CATSRTSPSYEQYF. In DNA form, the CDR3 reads TGTGCCACCAGCAGGACTAGCCCGTCCTACGAGCAGTACTTC.

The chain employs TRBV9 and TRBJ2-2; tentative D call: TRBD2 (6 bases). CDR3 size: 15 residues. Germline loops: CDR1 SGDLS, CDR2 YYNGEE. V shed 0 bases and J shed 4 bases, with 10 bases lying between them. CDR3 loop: CASSVARGITGELFF. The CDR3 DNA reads TGTGCCAGCAGCGTAGCTCGGGGGATCACCGGGGAGCTGTTTTTT.

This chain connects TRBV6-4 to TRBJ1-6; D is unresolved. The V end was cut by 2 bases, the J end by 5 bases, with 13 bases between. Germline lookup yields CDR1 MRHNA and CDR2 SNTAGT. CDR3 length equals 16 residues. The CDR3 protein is CASSDPHSSDNSPLHF. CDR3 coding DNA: TGTGCCAGCAGTGACCCACACAGTAGCGATAATTCACCCCTCCACTTT.

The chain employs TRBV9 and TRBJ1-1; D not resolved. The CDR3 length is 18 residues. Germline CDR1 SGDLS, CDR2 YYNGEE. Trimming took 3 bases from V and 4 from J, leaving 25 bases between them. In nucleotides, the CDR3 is TGTGCCAGCAGCGCACTTATCCCAGTTGTAGTGGAGGGCACTGAAGCTTTCTTT. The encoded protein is CASSALIPVVVEGTEAFF.

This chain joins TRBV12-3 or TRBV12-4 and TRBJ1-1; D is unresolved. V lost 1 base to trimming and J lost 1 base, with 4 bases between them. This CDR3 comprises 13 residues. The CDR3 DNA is TGTGCCAGCAGTTTAGGGGAGAACACTGAAGCTTTCTTT. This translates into CASSLGENTEAFF.

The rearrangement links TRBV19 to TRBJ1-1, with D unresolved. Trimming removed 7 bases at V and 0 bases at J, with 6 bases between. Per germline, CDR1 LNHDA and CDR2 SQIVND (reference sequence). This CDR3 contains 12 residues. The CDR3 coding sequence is TGTGCCAGTAATAACGTGAACACTGAAGCTTTCTTT. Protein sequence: CASNNVNTEAFF.

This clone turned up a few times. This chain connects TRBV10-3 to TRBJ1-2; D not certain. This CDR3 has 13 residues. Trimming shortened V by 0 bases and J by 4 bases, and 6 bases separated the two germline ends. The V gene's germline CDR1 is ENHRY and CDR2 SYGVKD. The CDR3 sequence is CAISESESYGYTF. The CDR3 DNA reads TGTGCCATCAGTGAGTCGGAAAGCTATGGCTACACCTTC.

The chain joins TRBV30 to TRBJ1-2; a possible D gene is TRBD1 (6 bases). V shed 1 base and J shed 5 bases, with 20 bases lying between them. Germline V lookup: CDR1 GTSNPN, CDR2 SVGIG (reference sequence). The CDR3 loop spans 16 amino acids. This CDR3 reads CAWSGAGVYLGYGYTF. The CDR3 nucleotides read TGTGCCTGGAGTGGCGCAGGGGTTTACCTGGGGTATGGCTACACCTTC.

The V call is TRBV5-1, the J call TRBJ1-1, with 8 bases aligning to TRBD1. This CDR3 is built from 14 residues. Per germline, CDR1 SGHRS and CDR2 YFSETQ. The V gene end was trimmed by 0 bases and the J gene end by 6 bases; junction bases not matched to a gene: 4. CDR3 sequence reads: CASSLGQGASEAFF. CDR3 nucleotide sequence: TGCGCCAGCAGCTTGGGGCAGGGGGCCTCTGAAGCTTTCTTT.

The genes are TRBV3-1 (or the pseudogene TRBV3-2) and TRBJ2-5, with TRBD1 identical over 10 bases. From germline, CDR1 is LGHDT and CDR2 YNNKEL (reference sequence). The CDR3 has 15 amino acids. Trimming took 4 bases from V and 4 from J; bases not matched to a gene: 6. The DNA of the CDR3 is TGTGCCAGCAGCCCAGACAGGGGGCGCGGAGAGACCCAGTACTTC. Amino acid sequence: CASSPDRGRGETQYF.

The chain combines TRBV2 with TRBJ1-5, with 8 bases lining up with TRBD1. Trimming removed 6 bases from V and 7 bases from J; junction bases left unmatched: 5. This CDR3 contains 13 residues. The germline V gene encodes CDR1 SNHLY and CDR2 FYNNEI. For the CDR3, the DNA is TGTGCCAGCAGGCAGGGGGCCCGGCAGCCCCAGCATTTT. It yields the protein CASRQGARQPQHF. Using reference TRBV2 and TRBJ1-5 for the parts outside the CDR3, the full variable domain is EPEVTQTPSHQVTQMGQEVILRCVPISNHLYFYWYRQILGQKVEFLVSFYNNEISEKSEIFDDQFSVERPDGSNFTLKIRSTKLEDSAMYFCASRQGARQPQHFGDGTRLSIL.

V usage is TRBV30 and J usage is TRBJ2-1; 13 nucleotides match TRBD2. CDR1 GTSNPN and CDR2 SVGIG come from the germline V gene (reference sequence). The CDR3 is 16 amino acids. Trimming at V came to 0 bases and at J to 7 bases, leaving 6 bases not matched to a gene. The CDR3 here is CAWSVQGLAGRNEQFF. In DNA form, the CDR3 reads TGTGCCTGGAGTGTACAGGGACTAGCGGGACGGAATGAGCAGTTCTTC.